The sequence of this T cell receptor beta chain was determined in a study of OX40 agonist ivuxolimab in advanced cancers. Overall study context: Ivuxolimab, an antibody that agonizes OX40 (CD134), was administered to the patients. Administration of intravenous ivuxolimab to patients occurred every 2 weeks at 0.01 to 10 mg/kg.

Germline loops: CDR1 MDHEN, CDR2 SYDVKM. The V and J ends lost 6 bases and 0 bases, in that order; junction bases with no gene match: 5. CDR3 size: 15 residues. This table comes from immunoSEQ multiplex PCR, and its TCRdb copy is limited to in-frame clones, with some not included. The sample records about 91,000 clones, approximately 84% being singletons. The sequencing used CD4+ or CD8+ T cells sorted from blood, collected in a trial of the OX40 agonist ivuxolimab. This chain uses TRBV28 with TRBJ1-5; 7 bases match TRBD1. This TCR was sampled from an adult with an advanced solid tumor such as melanoma, head and neck, liver or kidney cancer. For the CDR3, the DNA is TGTGCCAGCAGCCCAGGGGGTTATAGCAATCAGCCCCAGCATTTT. It specifies CASSPGGYSNQPQHF.